The clone carrying this TCR beta chain showed up many times. The target antigen is unknown. The definition of stable Graves' hyperthyroidism was no ophthalmopathy progression within 18 months. With a duration under 2 months, the hyperthyroidism was newly diagnosed in patients aged 18 to 65. Thyroid ultrasound and orbital computed tomography, with clinical symptoms and serum thyroxine and TRAb, informed diagnoses. From RNA transcripts, TCR beta CDR3 regions were amplified. Carried out on the TCR CDR3, a first-round RT-PCR used the HTBI primer set. TCRdb reanalysed the multiplex PCR reads using MiXCR and keeps one entry per CDR3 protein. The sample holds 300,000 to 450,000 distinct CDR3 sequences, less than 15% seen once. This sample stems from a study of T cells in Graves' hyperthyroidism and ophthalmopathy. Study-level findings and limits: Researchers found most expanded thyroid clonotypes above 0.001 in blood as well.

The material sequenced was blood. This receptor was obtained from a woman under 30 with Graves' hyperthyroidism.

The CDR3 region is CASSLGGPLPQGRTF. The CDR3 region has the DNA TGTGCCAGCAGCTTAGGTGGGCCTCTGCCCCAGGGGCGCACCTTC. The chain links TRBV7-2 to TRBJ1-2; weak D call: TRBD1 (6 bases). There are 15 residues in the CDR3. V was trimmed by 1 base and J by 13 bases, leaving 22 bases between them. Germline lookup yields CDR1 SGHTA and CDR2 FQGNSA.